The 2 T cell receptor beta chains in this list originate from one sample, sequenced in a study of T cell responses to AZD1222 COVID-19 vaccine. The table came from immunoSEQ multiplex PCR; TCRdb's copy has only in-frame clones and leaves some out. This table has tens of thousands of clones, 70% to 90% appearing once. The specimen comprised peripheral blood, sampled 28 days after the second dose of the MenACWY control vaccine. The receptors here all came from an adult who received the MenACWY meningococcal vaccine as a control.

V is TRBV14 and J is TRBJ1-6; D unclear. Trimming left V 5 bases short and J 8 bases short, with 13 bases between. CDR3 length: 14 residues. Per the germline V gene, CDR1 is SGHDN and CDR2 is FVKESK. This CDR3 is CASSSRVAYSPLHF. The CDR3, as DNA: TGTGCCAGCAGCTCGAGGGTGGCCTATTCACCCCTCCACTTT. Looking up the rest from reference TRBV14 and TRBJ1-6 gives the full variable domain: EAGVTQFPSHSVIEKGQTVTLRCDPISGHDNLYWYRRVMGKEIKFLLHFVKESKQDESGMPNNRFLAERTGGTYSTLKVQPAELEDSGVYFCASSSRVAYSPLHFGNGTRLTVT.

V is TRBV28 and J is TRBJ2-7; TRBD2 agrees at 9 bases. Germline CDR1 and CDR2: MDHEN and SYDVKM. The CDR3 spans 14 residues. Trimming at V came to 5 bases and at J to 2 bases, leaving 4 bases not matched to a gene. This chain's CDR3 is CASSLAGPTYEQYF. CDR3 nucleotide sequence: TGTGCCAGCAGTCTAGCGGGACCTACCTACGAGCAGTACTTC.